This T cell receptor (beta chain) came from a study of T cell responses to AZD1222 COVID-19 vaccine. V was shortened by 5 bases and J by 2 bases, with 9 bases between the two germline ends. The CDR3 runs 14 residues. The germline CDR1 and CDR2 sequences are SGHTA and FQGTGA. Sequenced by immunoSEQ multiplex PCR; TCRdb stores in-frame clones only, minus some. The sample shows some 130,000 clones, 75% to 90% of them seen only once. Details on this clone: Its antigen is as yet unknown.

Findings and caveats of the study: The span of vaccine-associated CD4 TCRs extended across spike, with dominance at 160-218 and 743-854. Donors were chiefly white British, with a greater number of females, and clonal diversity was perhaps underestimated.

Analyses pooled second doses at about 4 or about 12 weeks. Here the sequenced sample was peripheral blood, taken 28 days after the second AZD1222 dose. This chain links TRBV7-3 with TRBJ2-2; no definite D call. The TCR sequence derives from an adult who received the AZD1222 COVID-19 vaccine. CDR3 sequence reads: CASSLKINTGELFF. The CDR3 DNA follows: TGTGCCAGCAGCCTAAAGATCAACACCGGGGAGCTGTTTTTT.